Each of the 11 T cell receptor beta chains below was sequenced from the same sample in a study of shared clonotypes between healthy human individuals. TCRdb's table, derived via immunoSEQ multiplex PCR, lists solely in-frame clones and lacks some. The data show over a million clones, around 97% seen once. Sequenced: naive CD4+ T cells sorted from blood. As for subset: CD45RA+ positively selected. These receptors were collected from a man between 25 and 39 years old in good health.

J is TRBJ2-7 and V is TRBV11-2, with 7 bases identical to TRBD2. The CDR3 is 15 residues long. Germline values: CDR1 SGHAT, CDR2 FQNNGV. V lost 1 base to trimming and J lost 7 bases; unmatched junction nucleotides: 10. The CDR3 reads CASSLATSAGGEQYF. In DNA, the CDR3 is TGTGCCAGCAGCTTAGCAACTAGCGCTGGGGGGGAGCAGTACTTC.

This chain joins TRBV19 and TRBJ1-3, with D unclear. V gave up 2 bases and J gave up 4 bases, with 12 bases separating them. Germline V CDR1 and CDR2: LNHDA, SQIVND (reference sequence). The CDR3 has 15 amino acids. This CDR3 reads CASSIRLDGGNTIYF. As DNA, the CDR3 is TGTGCCAGTAGTATACGACTGGATGGCGGAAACACCATATATTTT.

This sequence joins TRBV19 and TRBJ2-4, with 7 nucleotides matching TRBD1. The germline gives CDR1 LNHDA, CDR2 SQIVND (reference sequence). The V segment lost 4 bases and the J segment 3 bases; nucleotides outside the gene matches: 18. The CDR3 runs to 19 residues. CDR3 DNA: TGTGCCAGTAGTAAACGATCCGAAACAGGGGCCGCCAGCAAAAACATTCAGTACTTC. It codes for CASSKRSETGAASKNIQYF.

This chain uses TRBV11-2 with TRBJ2-1; no clear D gene. Looked up from germline, CDR1 is SGHAT and CDR2 is FQNNGV. Trimming shortened V by 6 bases and J by 0 bases, and 6 bases separated the two germline ends. The CDR3 totals 13 residues. CDR3 DNA: TGTGCCAGCAGTTATAGCTCCTACAATGAGCAGTTCTTC. Translating gives CASSYSSYNEQFF.

The V gene is TRBV28, the J gene TRBJ2-7; no clear D. Germline V gives CDR1 MDHEN, CDR2 SYDVKM. V lost 5 bases and J lost 2, with 4 bases in between. This CDR3 is built from 11 residues. This chain's CDR3 is CASSITYEQYF. In DNA form, the CDR3 reads TGTGCCAGCAGTATTACCTACGAGCAGTACTTC.

To note about this clone: This same CDR3 is encoded by further DNA sequences in the sample. The chain recombines TRBV6-5 with TRBJ2-1; 8 nucleotides align to TRBD1. V gave up 6 bases and J gave up 0 bases; unmatched junction bases: 4. The germline gives CDR1 MNHEY, CDR2 SVGAGI. The CDR3 runs 15 residues. In DNA, the CDR3 is TGTGCCAGCAGCCCCGGACAGGGCTCCTACAATGAGCAGTTCTTC. It is translated as CASSPGQGSYNEQFF.

The CDR3: CASQFGNTEAFF. As DNA, the CDR3 is TGTGCCAGTCAGTTCGGGAACACTGAAGCTTTCTTT. The chain recombines TRBV2 with TRBJ1-1; D is unresolved. Deletions cut 9 bases from V and 1 base from J, with 9 bases between. This CDR3 is 12 amino acids long. Germline-derived CDR1 and CDR2 are SNHLY and FYNNEI.

This clone was observed once. The rearrangement links TRBV6-4 to TRBJ2-1; a weak D match, TRBD1 (5 bases). The length of the CDR3 is 15 residues. Germline lookup yields CDR1 MRHNA and CDR2 SNTAGT. V lost 6 bases and J lost 0, with 12 bases in between. The CDR3, as DNA: TGTGCCAGCAGGAAGGGGTACAGCTCCTACAATGAGCAGTTCTTC. Protein product: CASRKGYSSYNEQFF.

The V call is TRBV7-2, the J call TRBJ2-3, with D unclear. CDR1 and CDR2 (germline): SGHTA, FQGNSA. The CDR3 contains 16 residues. The V gene lost 0 bases and the J gene lost 0 bases, with 10 bases spanning the gap. In DNA, the CDR3 is TGTGCCAGCAGCTTAGCGGGAACCTCTAGCACAGATACGCAGTATTTT. Protein sequence: CASSLAGTSSTDTQYF. Looking up the rest from reference TRBV7-2 and TRBJ2-3 gives the full variable domain: GAGVSQSPSNKVTEKGKDVELRCDPISGHTALYWYRQSLGQGLEFLIYFQGNSAPDKSGLPSDRFSAERTGGSVSTLTIQRTQQEDSAVYLCASSLAGTSSTDTQYFGPGTRLTVL.

The chain combines TRBV10-1 with TRBJ2-7; a weak D match, TRBD1 (6 bases). Trimming took 6 bases from V and 4 from J, leaving 16 bases between them. Germline CDR1 WNHNN, CDR2 SYGVQD (reference sequence). The CDR3 is 14 residues long. CDR3 DNA sequence: TGCGCCAGCAGCAGGGACACGGCTCGGTACGAGCAGTACTTC. Protein sequence: CASSRDTARYEQYF.

This clone was found a few times. The rearrangement links TRBV5-1 to TRBJ2-7; D call uncertain. The CDR3 sequence is 11 residues long. Looked up from germline, CDR1 is SGHRS and CDR2 is YFSETQ. The ends were cut back, 5 bases at V and 1 base at J, with 4 bases in the middle. CDR3 nucleotide sequence: TGCGCCAGCAGGGCATCCTACGAGCAGTACTTC. Encoded protein: CASRASYEQYF.